Shown below are 29 T cell receptor beta chains from a single sample sequenced in a study of control samples from healthy donors and cancer patients. Assay: immunoSEQ multiplex PCR; the TCRdb copy retains only in-frame clones and omits some. The sample carries around 140,000 clones, approximately 92% recorded once. The material sequenced was blood. The source is a man in his thirties or forties in good health.

The chain combines TRBV5-4 with TRBJ2-7, with D possibly being TRBD2 (6 bases). The CDR3 spans 14 residues. Germline assignment: CDR1 SGHNT and CDR2 YYREEE (reference sequence). V was shortened by 3 bases and J by 4 bases, with 14 bases between the two germline ends. The CDR3 DNA reads TGTGCCAGCAGCTCACGACTAGAAGAGTACGAGCAGTACTTC. Residues: CASSSRLEEYEQYF.

This chain joins TRBV5-6 and TRBJ1-1; TRBD1 matches at 8 bases. The CDR3 extends over 14 amino acids. The trim removed 4 bases at V and 3 bases at J, leaving 5 bases unmatched. CDR1 SGHDT and CDR2 YYEEEE come from the germline V gene. CDR3 sequence reads: CASSPTGDYTEAFF. The DNA of the CDR3 is TGTGCCAGCAGCCCGACAGGGGACTACACTGAAGCTTTCTTT.

CDR3 region: CATIRQPRANQPQHF. CDR3 DNA sequence: TGTGCCACCATCCGACAGCCACGGGCTAATCAGCCCCAGCATTTT. This rearrangement joins TRBV28 to TRBJ1-5; D is perhaps TRBD1 (5 bases). Trimming removed 10 bases from V and 4 bases from J, with 20 bases in between. Germline V gene data show CDR1 as MDHEN and CDR2 as SYDVKM. There are 15 residues in the CDR3.

J is TRBJ2-5 and V is TRBV7-2; 11 bases line up with TRBD2. Unmatched junction bases numbered 14, after V lost 7 bases and J lost 4 bases. CDR1 is SGHTA and CDR2 is FQGNSA in the germline V gene. The CDR3 runs to 17 residues. The CDR3 DNA sequence: TGTGCCAGCATCCCCCCGACTAGCGGGGTTCGGGGAGAGACCCAGTACTTC. Translation: CASIPPTSGVRGETQYF.

The gene calls are TRBV7-2 and TRBJ2-7; no reliable D call. V shed 5 bases and J shed 1 base, with 15 bases lying between them. Germline lookup yields CDR1 SGHTA and CDR2 FQGNSA. This CDR3 is 15 amino acids long. CDR3 in amino acids: CASSLPVPPSYEQYF. The CDR3 DNA reads as TGTGCCAGCAGCCTGCCAGTTCCCCCTTCCTACGAGCAGTACTTC.

The chain employs TRBV13 and TRBJ2-3, with D uncertain. CDR1 is PRHDT, CDR2 FYEKMQ, per germline (reference sequence). This CDR3 comprises 15 residues. The V and J ends lost 1 base and 5 bases respectively, with 13 bases between them. The CDR3 reads CASSLAAARLDTQYF. The CDR3 DNA reads as TGTGCCAGCAGCTTAGCAGCTGCGAGGCTAGATACGCAGTATTTT.

The chain links TRBV10-2 to TRBJ1-5; D remains ambiguous. Germline values: CDR1 WSHSY, CDR2 SAAADI. The CDR3 covers 16 residues. Trimming took 2 bases from V and 1 from J, leaving 12 bases between them. The CDR3: CASSESPWVSNQPQHF. CDR3 nucleotides: TGCGCCAGCAGTGAGAGCCCCTGGGTAAGCAATCAGCCCCAGCATTTT.

The DNA of the CDR3 is TGTGCCAGCAGCTTCAGCCAGGCTATCTACGAGCAGTACTTC. Protein product: CASSFSQAIYEQYF. The rearrangement uses TRBV7-8 and TRBJ2-7; D gene uncertain. The CDR3 covers 14 residues. Germline CDR1 and CDR2: SGHVS and FQNEAQ. Trimming cost V 3 bases and J 3 bases, with 12 bases left between them.

The J gene is TRBJ2-3, the V gene TRBV11-3; TRBD1 agrees at 7 bases. This CDR3 contains 17 residues. With 1 base clipped from V and 3 bases from J, the junction kept 10 bases outside the gene matches. Germline V gives CDR1 SGHNT, CDR2 YENEEA. The CDR3 protein is CASSLGNYRGSTDTQYF. The CDR3 DNA follows: TGTGCCAGCAGCTTAGGCAATTACAGGGGTTCGACAGATACGCAGTATTTT.

This clone was detected once. The V call is TRBV19, the J call TRBJ1-1; tentative D call: TRBD1 (5 bases). The CDR3 is 15 residues long. CDR1 is LNHDA and CDR2 is SQIVND in the germline V gene (reference sequence). V dropped 6 bases and J dropped 1 base, with 15 bases sitting between them. In nucleotides, the CDR3 is TGTGCCAGTAGCCCGGCGGGGCAAGGGAACACTGAAGCTTTCTTT. This translates into CASSPAGQGNTEAFF.

The J gene is TRBJ1-2, the V gene TRBV2; D not resolved. The CDR3 is 13 residues long. Trimming left V 9 bases short and J 2 bases short, with 13 bases between. Per the germline V gene, CDR1 is SNHLY and CDR2 is FYNNEI. CDR3 in amino acids: CARNTNPNYGYTF. In DNA, the CDR3 is TGTGCCAGAAACACGAACCCCAACTATGGCTACACCTTC.

The gene calls are TRBV6-5 and TRBJ1-2; D is undetermined. The V gene's germline CDR1 is MNHEY and CDR2 SVGAGI. With 5 bases removed from V and 7 bases from J, the gap between germline ends came to 11 bases. The length of the CDR3 is 12 residues. The CDR3 DNA reads TGTGCCAGCAGTACTACGACGATTGGCTACACCTTC. Translating gives CASSTTTIGYTF.

The chain links TRBV24-1 to TRBJ2-2; TRBD1 is a possible D gene (5 bases). V was shortened by 4 bases and J by 5 bases, with 10 bases between the two germline ends. CDR3 length equals 14 residues. Germline V gives CDR1 KGHDR, CDR2 SFDVKD. The CDR3 nucleotides are TGTGCCACCAGTGACATGACAGATACCGGGGAGCTGTTTTTT. Its translation is CATSDMTDTGELFF.

This clone is a singleton in its sample. This chain links TRBV2 with TRBJ1-5, with TRBD1 matching over 8 bases. Germline CDR1 is SNHLY and CDR2 is FYNNEI. Unmatched junction bases numbered 7, after V lost 6 bases and J lost 12 bases. The length of the CDR3 is 12 residues. DNA for the CDR3: TGTGCCAGCAGCCGGACAGGGTTCCTCCAGCATTTT. It yields the protein CASSRTGFLQHF.

The genes are TRBV29-1 and TRBJ2-3, with a possible D match to TRBD1 (6 bases). Germline assignment: CDR1 SQVTM and CDR2 ANQGSEA. CDR3 length: 18 residues. Trimming removed 1 base from V and 2 bases from J, with 22 bases in between. Here the CDR3 DNA reads TGCAGCGTTGAAGTCGATTTCAGCTACAGGGCGGCCACAGATACGCAGTATTTT. It specifies CSVEVDFSYRAATDTQYF.

V gene TRBV10-2 combines with J gene TRBJ1-5, with D hard to call. The length of the CDR3 is 15 residues. Germline-derived CDR1 and CDR2 are WSHSY and SAAADI. Trimming took 9 bases from V and 0 from J, leaving 15 bases between them. This CDR3 reads CASSIGGNSNQPQHF. The DNA for the CDR3 is TGCGCCAGTTCAATAGGCGGGAATAGCAATCAGCCCCAGCATTTT.

This clone was found a few times. The chain couples TRBV12-5 to TRBJ1-1, with TRBD1 identical over 12 bases. This CDR3 has 21 residues. In germline, CDR1 is LGHNT, CDR2 FRNRAP. Trimming took 3 bases from V and 0 from J; bases not matched to a gene: 17. CDR3 protein: CASGFPRDRGPLGLMNTEAFF. The CDR3 DNA reads TGTGCTAGTGGTTTTCCCCGGGACAGGGGGCCCCTCGGGCTCATGAACACTGAAGCTTTCTTT.

The chain uses TRBV19 and TRBJ1-4, with D hard to call. The V end lost 4 bases, the J end lost 3 bases, and 12 bases lay between the germline ends. Germline V gene lookup returns CDR1 LNHDA and CDR2 SQIVND (reference sequence). This CDR3 region has 15 residues. CDR3 loop: CASSTTTRSNEKLFF. CDR3 nucleotide sequence: TGTGCCAGTAGTACAACGACACGATCTAATGAAAAACTGTTTTTT.

The chain couples TRBV19 to TRBJ1-6; D possibly corresponds to TRBD1 (5 bases). CDR1 and CDR2 (germline): LNHDA, SQIVND (reference sequence). V lost 1 base to trimming and J lost 11 bases, with 12 bases between them. The CDR3 has 14 amino acids. The CDR3 DNA reads TGTGCCAGTAGTATAGTAGTGACAGAGACACCCCTCCACTTT. Translating it yields CASSIVVTETPLHF.

V and J are TRBV5-1 and TRBJ2-5; tentative D call: TRBD1 (7 bases). Germline CDR1 SGHRS, CDR2 YFSETQ. The CDR3 consists of 15 residues. Trimming took off 4 bases at V and 2 bases at J, with 15 bases between the two ends. The CDR3 DNA sequence: TGCGCCAGCAGCCTAATACAGGGGAGGCAAGAGACCCAGTACTTC. Protein: CASSLIQGRQETQYF.

A single count supports this clone. The J gene is TRBJ1-2, the V gene TRBV11-2, with D possibly matching TRBD1 (6 bases). The CDR3 length is 14 residues. Trimming took 1 base from V and 4 from J, leaving 10 bases between them. Germline CDR1 is SGHAT and CDR2 is FQNNGV. The CDR3 sequence: CASSLGTASYGYTF. In DNA, the CDR3 is TGTGCCAGCAGCTTAGGGACAGCTTCCTATGGCTACACCTTC.

In nucleotides, the CDR3 is TGTGCCAGCAGCCCCAAGTCCTATAGGATAGGGGAGGAGCAGTTCTTC. Protein product: CASSPKSYRIGEEQFF. The chain recombines TRBV3-1 (or the pseudogene TRBV3-2) with TRBJ2-1; D tentatively reads TRBD1 or TRBD2 (5 bases each). Trimming took 4 bases from V and 10 from J, leaving 23 bases between them. This CDR3 comprises 16 residues. Per the germline V gene, CDR1 is LGHDT and CDR2 is YNNKEL (reference sequence).

The gene calls are TRBV24-1 and TRBJ2-1, with TRBD1 identical over 9 bases. This CDR3 has 17 amino acids. V lost 1 base to trimming and J lost 4 bases; unmatched junction nucleotides: 7. The germline V gene encodes CDR1 KGHDR and CDR2 SFDVKD. The CDR3 loop is CATSDFAGTGFYNEQFF. DNA of the CDR3: TGTGCCACCAGTGATTTTGCAGGGACAGGGTTTTACAATGAGCAGTTCTTC.

This chain links TRBV7-3 with TRBJ1-1; possibly TRBD1 for D (5 bases). V lost 5 bases and J lost 4, with 11 bases in between. This CDR3 spans 13 amino acids. Germline CDR1 and CDR2: SGHTA and FQGTGA. The CDR3 spells CASSPRGGTEAFF. The CDR3 DNA reads as TGTGCCAGCAGCCCACGGGGGGGCACTGAAGCTTTCTTT.

This clone was counted once. The rearrangement joins TRBV6-5 to TRBJ1-1, with D perhaps TRBD1 (6 bases). Deletions cut 6 bases from V and 5 bases from J, with 13 bases between. Germline-derived CDR1 and CDR2 are MNHEY and SVGAGI. This CDR3 is built from 13 residues. The CDR3 region has the DNA TGTGCCAGCAGAACCACAGGGAGGACTGAAGCTTTCTTT. Translation gives CASRTTGRTEAFF.

The chain recombines TRBV30 with TRBJ1-1, with D possibly TRBD1 on 5 matching bases. The CDR3 spans 12 residues. Germline-derived CDR1 and CDR2 are GTSNPN and SVGIG (reference sequence). The V end was cut by 0 bases, the J end by 12 bases, with 14 bases between. The CDR3 DNA follows: TGTGCCTGGAGTGTCGCAGGGCCGGGAACTTTCTTT. Amino acid sequence: CAWSVAGPGTFF. Full variable domain (rest looked up from reference TRBV30 and TRBJ1-1): SQTIHQWPATLVQPVGSPLSLECTVEGTSNPNLYWYRQAAGRGLQLLFYSVGIGQISSEVPQNLSASRPQDRQFILSSKKLLLSDSGFYLCAWSVAGPGTFFGQGTRLTVV.

The chain recombines TRBV12-3 or TRBV12-4 with TRBJ1-5, with D uncertain. V was pared by 6 bases and J by 6 bases, with 12 bases between. This CDR3 region has 13 residues. CDR3 region: CASRPGRSQPQHF. CDR3 coding DNA: TGTGCCAGCAGGCCTGGGCGGTCTCAGCCCCAGCATTTT.

CDR3 nucleotides: TGTGCCACCAGCAGAGATAGTGGTGTTACTGGAAACACCATATATTTT. It yields the protein CATSRDSGVTGNTIYF. The J gene is TRBJ1-3, the V gene TRBV15; no definite D call. Germline V gene lookup returns CDR1 LNHNV and CDR2 YYDKDF (reference sequence). The CDR3 runs 16 residues. V gave up 0 bases and J gave up 2 bases, with 11 bases separating them.

The table lists this clone with a count of one. The V gene is TRBV5-1, the J gene TRBJ1-1, with TRBD1 as a possible D gene (6 bases). Germline lookup yields CDR1 SGHRS and CDR2 YFSETQ. There are 16 residues in the CDR3. V lost 4 bases and J 1 base, leaving 17 bases between the germline ends. The CDR3 reads CASSTLSTGPNTEAFF. CDR3 in DNA: TGCGCCAGCAGCACCTTGTCCACAGGGCCGAACACTGAAGCTTTCTTT.